This record looks at one T cell receptor (beta chain) sequence and its context. The record originates from a study of human T cells and chemical hapten exposure. The CDR3 extends over 13 amino acids. Germline V gene lookup returns CDR1 SNHLY and CDR2 FYNNEI. The V and J ends lost 2 bases and 7 bases respectively, with 6 bases between them. Stated time point: pre-sensitization, week 0. Specified treatment: therapeutic diphenylcyclopropenone sensitization with weekly scalp DPC. Patches went on only after blood had been drawn each time. From the RACE reads, TCRdb called clonotypes with MiXCR, one entry per CDR3 protein. The sample contains some 60,000 distinct CDR3 sequences, about 11% of which appear only once.

The rearrangement links TRBV2 to TRBJ1-6; D uncertain. This receptor was identified in a woman aged 40 to 55 with alopecia areata. Some clones in this sample may be carry-over from other donors' samples. The sequencing here drew on whole blood, taken in connection with sensitization to the hapten diphenylcyclopropenone (DPC). In nucleotides, the CDR3 is TGTGCCAGCAGTGAACCTAGGAATTCACCCCTCCACTTT. Protein product: CASSEPRNSPLHF. Using reference TRBV2 and TRBJ1-6 for the parts outside the CDR3, the full variable domain is EPEVTQTPSHQVTQMGQEVILRCVPISNHLYFYWYRQILGQKVEFLVSFYNNEISEKSEIFDDQFSVERPDGSNFTLKIRSTKLEDSAMYFCASSEPRNSPLHFGNGTRLTVT.